Below, 6 T cell receptor beta chains from the same sample are listed, as sequenced in a study of human T cells and chemical hapten exposure. Sample time point: patch test 3, about 24 weeks after DPC sensitization. As to treatment: therapeutic diphenylcyclopropenone sensitization with weekly scalp DPC. In TCRdb, the RACE reads were re-called with MiXCR into one record per CDR3 protein. The sample consists of over 150,000 distinct CDR3 sequences, 28% of them appearing once. The input for sequencing was whole blood, taken in connection with sensitization to the hapten diphenylcyclopropenone (DPC). The source of these receptors is a woman aged 18-29 years with alopecia areata. Some clones in this sample may be carry-over from other donors' samples.

This clonotype turned up a few times. The chain carries TRBV27 and TRBJ1-6; 9 bases agree with TRBD1. The V segment lost 3 bases and the J segment 9 bases; nucleotides outside the gene matches: 6. Germline V lookup: CDR1 MNHEY, CDR2 SMNVEV (reference sequence). The CDR3 is 15 residues long. The CDR3 region is CASSFGTGTVSPLHF. The CDR3 DNA is TGTGCCAGCAGTTTTGGGACAGGGACTGTTTCACCCCTCCACTTT.

The chain employs TRBV7-9 and TRBJ2-3; 7 nucleotides align to TRBD2. After removal of 3 bases from V and 2 bases from J, the junction contained 5 bases not matched to a gene. CDR1 is SEHNR, CDR2 FQNEAQ, per germline (reference sequence). This CDR3 is built from 15 residues. The DNA of the CDR3 is TGTGCCAGCAGCTTGGCCGGGAGGCTCACAGATACGCAGTATTTT. Translating it yields CASSLAGRLTDTQYF.

This sequence joins TRBV5-1 and TRBJ2-6; TRBD1 aligns across 8 bases. The V gene's germline CDR1 is SGHRS and CDR2 YFSETQ. The V segment lost 2 bases and the J segment 2 bases; nucleotides outside the gene matches: 3. The CDR3 spans 16 residues. CDR3 residues: CASSLRQGPGANVLTF. As DNA, the CDR3 is TGCGCCAGCAGCTTACGACAGGGGCCTGGGGCCAACGTCCTGACTTTC.

The chain joins TRBV2 to TRBJ2-3; D unresolved. This CDR3 comprises 10 residues. V lost 9 bases and J 0 bases, leaving 1 base between the germline ends. Germline V gives CDR1 SNHLY, CDR2 FYNNEI. The CDR3 coding sequence is TGTGCCAGGAGCACAGATACGCAGTATTTT. This codes for CARSTDTQYF.

J is TRBJ2-5 and V is TRBV20-1; 7 bases fit TRBD2. Losses at the gene ends were 6 bases for V and 0 bases for J; bases not matched to a gene: 10. The germline V gene has CDR1 DFQATT and CDR2 SNEGSKA (reference sequence). CDR3 size: 15 residues. The CDR3 loop is CSAESSGVYQETQYF. The CDR3 bases are TGCAGTGCAGAATCTAGCGGAGTGTACCAAGAGACCCAGTACTTC.

This clonotype appeared a few times. The chain recombines TRBV4-1 with TRBJ1-2; D unresolved. The CDR3 contains 13 residues. V gave up 3 bases and J gave up 7 bases, with 12 bases separating them. Germline V gives CDR1 MGHRA, CDR2 YSYEKL. The CDR3 DNA is TGCGCCAGCAGCCACCTAGTAGGACGTGGCTACACCTTC. It is translated as CASSHLVGRGYTF.